These 30 T cell receptor beta chains were all obtained from the same sample, sequenced in a study of cytomegalovirus exposure and HLA in healthy donors. 60 Vbeta and 13 Jbeta primers were used in PCR. Assay: immunoSEQ multiplex PCR; the TCRdb copy retains only in-frame clones and omits some. The data hold roughly 80,000 clones, with 77% observed a single time. Sequenced sample: PBMCs. The receptors stem from a man aged 50 to 59 in good health and CMV-seropositive.

Concerning this clone itself: Within the sample, other DNA sequences also encode this same CDR3. The gene calls are TRBV7-8 and TRBJ2-7, with D perhaps TRBD1 (5 bases). From germline, CDR1 is SGHVS and CDR2 FQNEAQ. The V end was cut by 3 bases, the J end by 3 bases, with 9 bases between. The CDR3 is made up of 13 amino acids. DNA of the CDR3: TGTGCCAGCAGCTTCCCAGGGTACTACGAGCAGTACTTC. Protein sequence: CASSFPGYYEQYF.

The rearrangement links TRBV11-2 to TRBJ2-7, with D possibly matching TRBD1 (5 bases). The V end lost 4 bases, the J end lost 0 bases, and 16 bases lay between the germline ends. The length of the CDR3 is 16 residues. CDR1 SGHAT and CDR2 FQNNGV come from the germline V gene. CDR3 sequence reads: CASSSLGAVSSYEQYF. CDR3 in DNA: TGTGCCAGCAGCTCCCTAGGGGCGGTGAGCTCCTACGAGCAGTACTTC. The full variable domain, in which reference TRBV11-2 and TRBJ2-7 provide the parts outside the CDR3, is EAGVAQSPRYKIIEKRQSVAFWCNPISGHATLYWYQQILGQGPKLLIQFQNNGVVDDSQLPKDRFSAERLKGVDSTLKIQPAKLEDSAVYLCASSSLGAVSSYEQYFGPGTRLTVT.

This clone was detected only once. The genes are TRBV19 and TRBJ1-5; 10 positions agree with TRBD1. This CDR3 contains 16 residues. J gave up 4 bases and V 3 bases, and 6 bases lay outside the gene matches. The germline gives CDR1 LNHDA, CDR2 SQIVND (reference sequence). The CDR3 bases are TGTGCCAGTAGTATCCCGGGACAGGGGAATAATCAGCCCCAGCATTTT. This codes for CASSIPGQGNNQPQHF.

V usage is TRBV27 and J usage is TRBJ1-1; 7 nucleotides agree with TRBD1. The CDR3 contains 14 residues. Germline CDR1 and CDR2: MNHEY and SMNVEV (reference sequence). V lost 6 bases and J lost 0; bases outside the gene matches: 4. This CDR3 reads CASRSRGMNTEAFF. CDR3 DNA: TGTGCCAGCAGATCCAGGGGGATGAACACTGAAGCTTTCTTT.

The CDR3 sequence is CATFPGTGAYEQYF. The CDR3 DNA reads as TGTGCCACCTTTCCCGGGACAGGGGCCTACGAGCAGTACTTC. The chain uses TRBV6-5 and TRBJ2-7; 10 positions match TRBD1. There are 14 residues in the CDR3. Germline lookup yields CDR1 MNHEY and CDR2 SVGAGI. Trimming removed 10 bases from V and 2 bases from J; junction bases left unmatched: 8.

J is TRBJ2-5 and V is TRBV15, with 7 bases aligning to TRBD1. Gene TRBJ2-7 matches the end of the DNA better, so the J call may be wrong. This CDR3 has 15 residues. The germline CDR1 and CDR2 sequences are LNHNV and YYDKDF (reference sequence). The CDR3 DNA is TGTGCCACCAGCAGAGATGGTGGCAGGGGGTACGAGCAGTACTTC. Translating it yields CATSRDGGRGYEQYF.

V usage is TRBV11-2 and J usage is TRBJ2-5; TRBD2 aligns across 14 bases. CDR3 size: 17 residues. With V trimmed by 5 bases and J by 0 bases, 5 bases remained unmatched. Per the germline V gene, CDR1 is SGHAT and CDR2 is FQNNGV. The CDR3 nucleotides are TGTGCCAGCAGCGTGGGACTAGCGGGAGTGTACCAAGAGACCCAGTACTTC. This translates into CASSVGLAGVYQETQYF.

The chain is built from TRBV7-9 and TRBJ2-1; TRBD1 is a possible D gene (6 bases). The germline V gene encodes CDR1 SEHNR and CDR2 FQNEAQ (reference sequence). Trimming removed 6 bases from V and 4 bases from J, with 16 bases in between. The CDR3 spans 15 residues. The CDR3, as DNA: TGTGCCAGCAGTCTGACAGGTATGGGTTACAATGAGCAGTTCTTC. The encoded protein is CASSLTGMGYNEQFF. Full variable domain (missing parts from reference TRBV7-9 and TRBJ2-1): DTGVSQNPRHKITKRGQNVTFRCDPISEHNRLYWYRQTLGQGPEFLTYFQNEAQLEKSRLLSDRFSAERPKGSFSTLEIQRTEQGDSAMYLCASSLTGMGYNEQFFGPGTRLTVL.

The chain recombines TRBV9 with TRBJ1-2; D gene unclear. V lost 0 bases and J 2 bases, leaving 5 bases between the germline ends. Germline V gene data show CDR1 as SGDLS and CDR2 as YYNGEE. The CDR3 spans 13 residues. The CDR3 bases are TGTGCCAGCAGCGTAGAACAAAACTATGGCTACACCTTC. Protein product: CASSVEQNYGYTF.

This chain links TRBV19 with TRBJ2-5, with a tentative D call TRBD2 (5 bases). The CDR3 has 14 amino acids. Per germline, CDR1 LNHDA and CDR2 SQIVND (reference sequence). Trimming shortened V by 3 bases and J by 5 bases, and 13 bases separated the two germline ends. In DNA form, the CDR3 reads TGTGCCAGTAGTATGACTACCCGGGTGGAGACCCAGTACTTC. Translated, it gives CASSMTTRVETQYF.

The V gene is TRBV29-1, the J gene TRBJ1-1; 7 nucleotides match TRBD1. CDR1 is SQVTM, CDR2 ANQGSEA, per germline. Trimming took 7 bases from V and 3 from J; bases not matched to a gene: 5. This CDR3 spans 12 amino acids. The CDR3 bases are TGCAGCGCCAACAGGGGATACACTGAAGCTTTCTTT. Protein product: CSANRGYTEAFF.

The table lists this clone with a count of one. DNA of the CDR3: TGTGCCATCGAAGTAGAAATAGGCCAGGGGGCAGGAGGCACTGAAGCTTTCTTT. Translating it yields CAIEVEIGQGAGGTEAFF. This rearrangement joins TRBV10-3 to TRBJ1-1; 8 bases map to TRBD1. V shed 8 bases and J 4 bases; nucleotides not matched to a gene: 21. This CDR3 is 18 amino acids long. Germline values: CDR1 ENHRY, CDR2 SYGVKD.

V usage is TRBV6-4 and J usage is TRBJ2-1; possible D gene TRBD1, 6 bases. The CDR3 is 15 residues long. Trimming took 0 bases from V and 7 from J, leaving 13 bases between them. CDR1 and CDR2 (germline): MRHNA, SNTAGT. The CDR3: CASSDSGGGTNEQFF. CDR3 sequence (DNA): TGTGCCAGCAGTGACTCCGGTGGGGGCACAAATGAGCAGTTCTTC.

The chain links TRBV7-2 to TRBJ2-1; 10 bases match TRBD2. The CDR3 loop spans 14 amino acids. V trimming: 6 bases; J trimming: 5 bases; junction bases outside the gene matches: 4. Germline V gives CDR1 SGHTA, CDR2 FQGNSA. The DNA for the CDR3 is TGTGCCAGCAGGGGGACTAGCGCCAACAATGAGCAGTTCTTC. Translating it yields CASRGTSANNEQFF.

J is TRBJ2-7 and V is TRBV7-9, with 7 bases matching TRBD2. The CDR3 extends over 15 amino acids. Trimming at V came to 8 bases and at J to 6 bases, leaving 16 bases not matched to a gene. In germline, CDR1 is SEHNR, CDR2 FQNEAQ (reference sequence). The CDR3 reads CASRAASGVPTEQYF. For the CDR3, the DNA is TGTGCCAGCCGGGCCGCTAGCGGAGTCCCAACCGAGCAGTACTTC. The complete variable domain, with remaining parts taken from reference TRBV7-9 and TRBJ2-7, reads DTGVSQNPRHKITKRGQNVTFRCDPISEHNRLYWYRQTLGQGPEFLTYFQNEAQLEKSRLLSDRFSAERPKGSFSTLEIQRTEQGDSAMYLCASRAASGVPTEQYFGPGTRLTVT.

The rearrangement uses TRBV7-8 and TRBJ1-1; weak D call: TRBD1 (6 bases). The CDR3 is 14 residues long. V was clipped by 1 base and J by 4 bases, with 10 bases between them. The germline V gene has CDR1 SGHVS and CDR2 FQNEAQ. The CDR3 protein is CASSLEKGGTEAFF. In nucleotides, the CDR3 is TGTGCCAGCAGCTTAGAAAAAGGGGGCACTGAAGCTTTCTTT.

This chain links TRBV7-9 with TRBJ1-6; 9 positions match TRBD1. The CDR3 has 15 residues. Germline CDR1 SEHNR, CDR2 FQNEAQ (reference sequence). J lost 12 bases, V lost 4 bases, and 10 bases had no gene match. DNA for the CDR3: TGTGCCAGCAGCTCCGGACAGGGGCGTTCTGAACCCCTCCACTTT. Translating gives CASSSGQGRSEPLHF.

This clone was seen only once. J is TRBJ2-4 and V is TRBV11-2; 10 nucleotides align to TRBD2. Germline V gene sequence: CDR1 SGHAT, CDR2 FQNNGV. CDR3 length equals 16 residues. After removal of 5 bases from V and 0 bases from J, the junction contained 4 bases not matched to a gene. The CDR3 sequence is CASSILAGLAKNIQYF. CDR3 nucleotides: TGTGCCAGCAGCATACTAGCGGGACTAGCCAAAAACATTCAGTACTTC.

The chain combines TRBV6-5 with TRBJ1-1; D may be TRBD1 (6 bases). There are 13 residues in the CDR3. Trimming shortened V by 5 bases and J by 5 bases, and 12 bases separated the two germline ends. CDR1 MNHEY and CDR2 SVGAGI come from the germline V gene. The CDR3 sequence: CASSTGLVTEAFF. CDR3 in DNA: TGTGCCAGCAGTACAGGGTTGGTTACTGAAGCTTTCTTT.

Of note for this clone: Compared with germline, one end of the junction differs, possibly owing to a read error. The chain employs TRBV7-9 and TRBJ1-4; D gene ambiguous. CDR1 and CDR2 (germline): SEHNR, FQNEAQ (reference sequence). CDR3 length equals 12 residues. CDR3: CSSSFREEKLFF. The CDR3 nucleotides are TGTTCCAGCAGCTTCCGGGAGGAAAAACTGTTTTTT.

This clone has just a few counts. The gene calls are TRBV5-4 and TRBJ2-1, with TRBD2 matching over 7 bases. The trim removed 0 bases at V and 1 base at J, leaving 4 bases unmatched. The CDR3 is 16 residues long. The germline gives CDR1 SGHNT, CDR2 YYREEE (reference sequence). CDR3: CASSLAVGGSYNEQFF. CDR3 nucleotide sequence: TGTGCCAGCAGCTTGGCCGTGGGAGGGTCCTACAATGAGCAGTTCTTC.

This chain joins TRBV25-1 and TRBJ1-2; D gene uncertain. The CDR3 extends over 13 amino acids. Germline-derived CDR1 and CDR2 are MGHDK and SYGVNS. V gave up 1 base and J gave up 7 bases, with 10 bases separating them. In DNA form, the CDR3 reads TGTGCCAGCAGTGAATGGGCTGGAGGTGGCTACACCTTC. It translates to CASSEWAGGGYTF.

The chain joins TRBV27 to TRBJ2-5; D is perhaps TRBD1 (6 bases). The J call is doubtful: the DNA matches TRBJ2-7 better. Germline CDR1 MNHEY, CDR2 SMNVEV (reference sequence). There are 11 residues in the CDR3. CDR3 nucleotides: TGTGCCAGTAGGGACATTTACGAGCAGTACTTC. It translates to CASRDIYEQYF.

The rearrangement uses TRBV7-9 and TRBJ2-3; D is undetermined. V was cut by 5 bases and J by 4 bases, with 7 bases left in between. Germline loops: CDR1 SEHNR, CDR2 FQNEAQ (reference sequence). The CDR3 has 12 residues. CDR3 bases: TGTGCCAGCAGCCCTCAGGCAGATACGCAGTATTTT. Its translation is CASSPQADTQYF.

Only one count was recorded for this clone. The rearrangement joins TRBV6-4 to TRBJ1-1; D is possibly TRBD1 (5 bases). V lost 7 bases to trimming and J lost 2 bases, with 17 bases between them. The CDR3 loop spans 15 amino acids. Germline loops: CDR1 MRHNA, CDR2 SNTAGT. The CDR3 reads CASIKPRTTNTEAFF. CDR3 coding DNA: TGTGCCAGCATAAAGCCTAGGACAACTAACACTGAAGCTTTCTTT.

The rearrangement links TRBV7-2 to TRBJ2-1; D is possibly TRBD2 (6 bases). The CDR3 loop spans 14 amino acids. CDR1 is SGHTA, CDR2 FQGNSA, per germline. DNA of the CDR3: TGTGCAAGCGGGCGGGATATGTCCTACAATGAGCAGTTCTTC. Translating gives CASGRDMSYNEQFF.

This clone was seen more than once but under ten times. The chain recombines TRBV19 with TRBJ2-1, with 8 bases fitting TRBD2. CDR1 LNHDA and CDR2 SQIVND come from the germline V gene (reference sequence). Trimming removed 2 bases from V and 0 bases from J; junction bases left unmatched: 3. The CDR3 is 16 amino acids. CDR3 DNA sequence: TGTGCCAGTAGTATAAGGAGCGGGAGCTCCTACAATGAGCAGTTCTTC. It encodes CASSIRSGSSYNEQFF. The variable domain in full, completed from reference TRBV19 and TRBJ2-1, reads DGGITQSPKYLFRKEGQNVTLSCEQNLNHDAMYWYRQDPGQGLRLIYYSQIVNDFQKGDIAEGYSVSREKKESFPLTVTSAQKNPTAFYLCASSIRSGSSYNEQFFGPGTRLTVL.

V usage is TRBV25-1 and J usage is TRBJ2-1; D is unresolved. Germline V CDR1 and CDR2: MGHDK, SYGVNS. The CDR3 extends over 14 amino acids. Trimming left V 2 bases short and J 2 bases short, with 7 bases between. The CDR3 reads CASSEGPPYNEQFF. CDR3 coding DNA: TGTGCCAGCAGTGAAGGGCCACCCTACAATGAGCAGTTCTTC.

The J gene is TRBJ1-2, the V gene TRBV5-1; the match to TRBD1 covers 7 bases. Germline CDR1 SGHRS, CDR2 YFSETQ. This CDR3 contains 15 residues. Trimming cost V 3 bases and J 2 bases; bases outside gene matches: 7. The DNA for the CDR3 is TGCGCCAGCAGCTGGAACGGACAGGACAACTATGGCTACACCTTC. It yields the protein CASSWNGQDNYGYTF.

The rearrangement uses TRBV6-5 and TRBJ2-7, with D maybe TRBD1 (6 bases). The germline V gene has CDR1 MNHEY and CDR2 SVGAGI. Trimming cost V 6 bases and J 1 base, with 10 bases left between them. The CDR3 is 13 residues long. The CDR3: CASRLTGSYEQYF. CDR3 nucleotides: TGTGCCAGCAGACTAACAGGGTCCTACGAGCAGTACTTC.